Presented here are 22 T cell receptor beta chains from one specimen sequenced in a study of PD-1 blockade in classical Hodgkin lymphoma. As to time point: cycle 4 day 1 (C4D1), after about 6 weeks of nivolumab. Every one of the patients relapsed after autologous stem cell transplantation (brentuximab vedotin exposure was variable). The assay was immunoSEQ multiplex PCR, and TCRdb's table has in-frame clones only and misses some. The sample has roughly 49,000 clones, around 90% seen once. Here the sequenced sample was peripheral blood mononuclear cells (PBMCs), taken before the fourth cycle of nivolumab. The source is a human donor with classical Hodgkin lymphoma.

This clone was counted a single time. The chain's CDR3 is CASSLGDPNNEQFF. The CDR3 DNA reads as TGTGCCAGCAGCTTAGGGGACCCCAACAATGAGCAGTTCTTC. This chain uses TRBV7-6 with TRBJ2-1; TRBD1 or TRBD2 may be the D gene (5 bases each). Trimming pared 1 base from V and 5 bases from J, leaving 9 bases between. Looked up from germline, CDR1 is SGHVS and CDR2 is FNYEAQ. The length of the CDR3 is 14 residues. The variable domain in full, completed from reference TRBV7-6 and TRBJ2-1, reads GAGVSQSPRYKVTKRGQDVALRCDPISGHVSLYWYRQALGQGPEFLTYFNYEAQQDKSGLPNDRFSAERPEGSISTLTIQRTEQRDSAMYRCASSLGDPNNEQFFGPGTRLTVL.

This rearrangement joins TRBV5-6 to TRBJ2-7; unclear D gene. Trimming left V 0 bases short and J 3 bases short, with 7 bases between. The germline V gene encodes CDR1 SGHDT and CDR2 YYEEEE. The CDR3 has 13 amino acids. DNA for the CDR3: TGTGCCAGCAGCTTGGTCGGTAGCTACGAGCAGTACTTC. Its translation: CASSLVGSYEQYF.

This clone was recorded only once. V usage is TRBV11-2 and J usage is TRBJ1-5, with unresolved D. Trimming stripped 6 bases from V and 8 bases from J, with 14 bases between. The V gene's germline CDR1 is SGHAT and CDR2 FQNNGV. The CDR3 sequence is 13 residues long. The CDR3 spells CASSGNFQEPQHF. The CDR3 DNA reads TGTGCCAGCAGTGGGAACTTTCAAGAGCCCCAGCATTTT.

V and J are TRBV5-4 and TRBJ1-4; D is uncertain. Trimming stripped 3 bases from V and 4 bases from J, with 16 bases between. Germline values: CDR1 SGHNT, CDR2 YYREEE (reference sequence). The CDR3 runs to 16 residues. The chain's CDR3 is CASSSTYSVGNEKLFF. The CDR3 region has the DNA TGTGCCAGCAGCTCTACCTATTCTGTGGGTAATGAAAAACTGTTTTTT.

This chain connects TRBV4-1 to TRBJ2-3, with TRBD2 identical over 8 bases. Looked up from germline, CDR1 is MGHRA and CDR2 is YSYEKL. The V gene end was trimmed by 3 bases and the J gene end by 5 bases; junction bases not matched to a gene: 13. The CDR3 is 17 amino acids. CDR3 in DNA: TGCGCCAGCAGCCAGGTCTCGACTAGGCGGGAGGTAGATACGCAGTATTTT. Residues: CASSQVSTRREVDTQYF.

This chain uses TRBV7-9 with TRBJ2-7; 7 bases map to TRBD1. The germline V gene encodes CDR1 SEHNR and CDR2 FQNEAQ (reference sequence). This CDR3 is built from 13 residues. The V gene end was trimmed by 5 bases and the J gene end by 0 bases; junction bases not matched to a gene: 1. CDR3 sequence (DNA): TGTGCCAGCAGCCGGGACAGCTCCTACGAGCAGTACTTC. This codes for CASSRDSSYEQYF.

V and J are TRBV6-5 and TRBJ1-1; D ambiguous. V dropped 0 bases and J dropped 1 base, with 6 bases sitting between them. The germline V gene encodes CDR1 MNHEY and CDR2 SVGAGI. This CDR3 is built from 14 residues. CDR3 coding DNA: TGTGCCAGCAGTTACTCGATGGGGAACACTGAAGCTTTCTTT. It is translated as CASSYSMGNTEAFF.

V is TRBV21-1 and J is TRBJ2-4; TRBD1, the D gene given by the table, was not confirmed from the DNA. TRBV21-1 is classified as a pseudogene. This CDR3 contains 17 residues. The CDR3 spells CASSKARDNLAKNIQYF. In DNA form, the CDR3 reads TGTGCCAGCAGCAAAGCGCGAGACAATCTGGCCAAAAACATTCAGTACTTC.

The V and J genes are TRBV7-8 and TRBJ2-6; the D call may be TRBD1 or TRBD2 (6 bases each). Germline V gene lookup returns CDR1 SGHVS and CDR2 FQNEAQ. V lost 5 bases and J lost 5, with 22 bases in between. The CDR3 spans 18 residues. CDR3 protein: CASSPSPGGGIWANVLTF. The CDR3 DNA reads as TGTGCCAGCAGCCCATCCCCAGGAGGGGGAATCTGGGCCAACGTCCTGACTTTC. The full variable domain, its missing parts supplied by reference TRBV7-8 and TRBJ2-6, is GAGVSQSPRYKVAKRGQDVALRCDPISGHVSLFWYQQALGQGPEFLTYFQNEAQLDKSGLPSDRFFAERPEGSVSTLKIQRTQQEDSAVYLCASSPSPGGGIWANVLTFGAGSRLTVL.

The CDR3 DNA sequence: TGTGCCAGCAGTTTATTACACGGGGGGGCGCATGACGAGCAGTACTTC. Translated, it gives CASSLLHGGAHDEQYF. The V gene is TRBV27, the J gene TRBJ2-7; 8 bases are a match to TRBD2. CDR1 and CDR2 (germline): MNHEY, SMNVEV (reference sequence). The CDR3 extends over 16 amino acids. J was trimmed by 5 bases and V by 1 base; bases with no gene match: 10.

The chain has TRBV5-4 and TRBJ1-4; maybe TRBD1 (5 bases). This CDR3 is built from 15 residues. Trimming took off 0 bases at V and 3 bases at J, with 9 bases between the two ends. CDR1 SGHNT and CDR2 YYREEE come from the germline V gene (reference sequence). The CDR3 protein is CASSLGGGPNEKLFF. Here the CDR3 DNA reads TGTGCCAGCAGCTTGGGGGGGGGACCTAATGAAAAACTGTTTTTT.

The V gene is TRBV2, the J gene TRBJ2-7; TRBD1 aligns across 10 bases. V trimming: 3 bases; J trimming: 6 bases; junction bases outside the gene matches: 5. This CDR3 comprises 14 residues. Germline assignment: CDR1 SNHLY and CDR2 FYNNEI. This CDR3 reads CASSDWDRGGEQYF. The CDR3 bases are TGTGCCAGCAGTGATTGGGACAGGGGTGGCGAGCAGTACTTC.

The chain recombines TRBV6-1 with TRBJ2-1; TRBD2 agrees at 8 bases. CDR1 and CDR2 from the germline V gene are MNHNS and SASEGT. Germline trimming cut 8 bases from V and 8 bases from J; bases unmatched to any gene: 8. CDR3 size: 13 residues. CDR3 protein: CASFAGGGDEQFF. The CDR3 DNA reads TGTGCCAGCTTCGCGGGAGGTGGGGATGAGCAGTTCTTC.

J is TRBJ2-1 and V is TRBV30; D gene uncertain. Deletions cut 5 bases from V and 8 bases from J, with 16 bases between. The CDR3 has 13 residues. CDR1 is GTSNPN, CDR2 SVGIG, per germline (reference sequence). The CDR3 loop is CAWGLGIGYEQFF. CDR3 bases: TGTGCCTGGGGGTTGGGTATCGGTTATGAGCAGTTCTTC.

This clone appeared a single time. As DNA, the CDR3 is TGTGCCAGCAGCCCCGCAGGGGGAGTAAACATTCAGTACTTC. This gives the protein CASSPAGGVNIQYF. The chain recombines TRBV5-4 with TRBJ2-4, with 7 bases that match TRBD1. CDR1 is SGHNT, CDR2 YYREEE, per germline (reference sequence). There are 14 residues in the CDR3. Unmatched junction bases numbered 7, after V lost 4 bases and J lost 6 bases.

This sequence joins TRBV6-4 and TRBJ2-5; D is unresolved. The germline V and J ends were trimmed by 2 bases and 7 bases, with 8 bases remaining between them. This CDR3 is 12 amino acids long. CDR1 and CDR2 (germline): MRHNA, SNTAGT. The DNA of the CDR3 is TGTGCCAGCAGTGACCCCTGGGGGACCCAGTACTTC. As protein: CASSDPWGTQYF.

The chain is built from TRBV5-1 and TRBJ2-1; TRBD1 agrees at 7 bases. CDR3 length equals 14 residues. Germline CDR1 and CDR2: SGHRS and YFSETQ. The V and J ends lost 4 bases and 4 bases, in that order; junction bases with no gene match: 5. As DNA, the CDR3 is TGCGCCAGCAGCCTTGGACAGGATTACAATGAGCAGTTCTTC. It yields the protein CASSLGQDYNEQFF.

This clone was observed a single time. The chain recombines TRBV30 with TRBJ2-1, with 14 bases identical to TRBD2. The CDR3 runs 16 residues. The junction had 11 bases not matched to a gene; V was cut back by 3 bases and J by 10 bases. In germline, CDR1 is GTSNPN, CDR2 SVGIG (reference sequence). CDR3 residues: CAWSPPGLAGALEQFF. DNA of the CDR3: TGTGCCTGGAGCCCCCCGGGACTAGCGGGAGCGCTGGAGCAGTTCTTC.

This chain uses TRBV28 with TRBJ2-5, with a weak D call TRBD2 (5 bases). V was cut by 2 bases and J by 6 bases, with 13 bases left in between. Per germline, CDR1 MDHEN and CDR2 SYDVKM. The CDR3 consists of 14 residues. The DNA for the CDR3 is TGTGCCAGCAGTTTACAGCGGCTAGGGAAGACCCAGTACTTC. Its protein product is CASSLQRLGKTQYF.

The V gene is TRBV7-2, the J gene TRBJ2-1, with 10 bases lining up with TRBD2. The germline V gene encodes CDR1 SGHTA and CDR2 FQGNSA. Losses at the gene ends were 8 bases for V and 5 bases for J; bases not matched to a gene: 9. This CDR3 is 15 amino acids long. The CDR3 spells CASLLAGGIHNEQFF. In DNA form, the CDR3 reads TGTGCCAGCCTCTTAGCGGGAGGTATCCACAATGAGCAGTTCTTC. The whole variable domain, remainder taken from reference TRBV7-2 and TRBJ2-1, is GAGVSQSPSNKVTEKGKDVELRCDPISGHTALYWYRQSLGQGLEFLIYFQGNSAPDKSGLPSDRFSAERTGGSVSTLTIQRTQQEDSAVYLCASLLAGGIHNEQFFGPGTRLTVL.

This chain joins TRBV28 and TRBJ2-7; D tentatively fits TRBD1 or TRBD2 (6 bases each). V was trimmed by 6 bases and J by 4 bases, leaving 16 bases between them. CDR1 is MDHEN, CDR2 SYDVKM, per germline. CDR3 length equals 14 residues. The CDR3 here is CASSLQGLVYEQYF. DNA of the CDR3: TGTGCCAGCAGCCTACAGGGACTCGTTTACGAGCAGTACTTC.

The J gene is TRBJ2-1, the V gene TRBV10-1; D call uncertain. Trimming pared 3 bases from V and 9 bases from J, leaving 15 bases between. Germline V gene lookup returns CDR1 WNHNN and CDR2 SYGVQD (reference sequence). The CDR3 is made up of 14 amino acids. In DNA form, the CDR3 reads TGCGCCAGCAGTGAAACGAGACCGGACGGTGAGCAGTTCTTC. Translation: CASSETRPDGEQFF.